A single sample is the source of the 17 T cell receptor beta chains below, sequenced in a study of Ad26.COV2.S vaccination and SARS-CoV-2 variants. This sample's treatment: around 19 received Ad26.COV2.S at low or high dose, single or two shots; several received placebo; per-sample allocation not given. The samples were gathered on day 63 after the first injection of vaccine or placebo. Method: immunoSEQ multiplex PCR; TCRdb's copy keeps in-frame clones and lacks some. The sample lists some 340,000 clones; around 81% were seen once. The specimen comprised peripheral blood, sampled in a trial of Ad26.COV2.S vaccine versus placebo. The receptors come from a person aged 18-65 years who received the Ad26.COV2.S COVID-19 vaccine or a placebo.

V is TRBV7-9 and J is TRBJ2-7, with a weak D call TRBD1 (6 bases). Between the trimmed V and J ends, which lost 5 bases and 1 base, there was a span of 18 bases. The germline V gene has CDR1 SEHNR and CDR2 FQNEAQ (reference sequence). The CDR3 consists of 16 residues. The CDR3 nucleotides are TGTGCCAGCAGCCCCGCTTGGGGGCGGAAATCCTACGAGCAGTACTTC. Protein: CASSPAWGRKSYEQYF.

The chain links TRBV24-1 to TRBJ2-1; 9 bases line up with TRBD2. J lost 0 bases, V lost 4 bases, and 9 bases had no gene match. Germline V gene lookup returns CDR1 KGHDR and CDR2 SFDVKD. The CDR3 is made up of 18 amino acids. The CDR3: CATSDNIRLAASYNEQFF. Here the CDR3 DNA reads TGTGCCACCAGTGACAACATCCGACTAGCGGCCTCCTACAATGAGCAGTTCTTC.

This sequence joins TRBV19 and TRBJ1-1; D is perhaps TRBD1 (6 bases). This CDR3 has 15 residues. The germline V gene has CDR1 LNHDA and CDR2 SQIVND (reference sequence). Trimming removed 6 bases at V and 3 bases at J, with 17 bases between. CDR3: CASSRGLFRDTEAFF. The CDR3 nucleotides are TGTGCCAGTAGCAGGGGACTTTTTCGGGACACTGAAGCTTTCTTT.

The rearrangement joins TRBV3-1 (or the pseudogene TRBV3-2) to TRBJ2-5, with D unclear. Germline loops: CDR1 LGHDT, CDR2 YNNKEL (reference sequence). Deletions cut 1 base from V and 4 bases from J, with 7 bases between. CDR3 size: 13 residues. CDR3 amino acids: CASSQVRRETQYF. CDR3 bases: TGTGCCAGCAGCCAAGTCCGCAGAGAGACCCAGTACTTC.

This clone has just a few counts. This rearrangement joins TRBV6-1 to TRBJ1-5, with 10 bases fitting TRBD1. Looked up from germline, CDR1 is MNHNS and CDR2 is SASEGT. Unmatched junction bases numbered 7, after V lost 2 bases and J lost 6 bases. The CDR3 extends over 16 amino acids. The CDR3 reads CASSERGGTGVQPQHF. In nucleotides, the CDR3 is TGTGCCAGCAGTGAAAGGGGCGGGACAGGGGTTCAGCCCCAGCATTTT.

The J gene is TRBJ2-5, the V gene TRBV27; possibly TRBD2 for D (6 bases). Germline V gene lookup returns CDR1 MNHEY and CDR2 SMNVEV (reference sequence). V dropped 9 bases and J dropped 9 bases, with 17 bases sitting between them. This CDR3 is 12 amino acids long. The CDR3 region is CASAGLPGSQYF. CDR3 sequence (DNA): TGTGCCAGTGCAGGACTACCAGGGTCCCAGTACTTC.

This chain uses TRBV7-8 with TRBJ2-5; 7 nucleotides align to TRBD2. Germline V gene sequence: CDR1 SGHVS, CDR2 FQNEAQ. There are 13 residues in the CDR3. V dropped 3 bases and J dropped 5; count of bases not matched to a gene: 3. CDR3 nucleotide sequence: TGTGCCAGCAGCTTCCGGGGAGGGGAGACCCAGTACTTC. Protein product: CASSFRGGETQYF. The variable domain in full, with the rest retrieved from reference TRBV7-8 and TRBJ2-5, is GAGVSQSPRYKVAKRGQDVALRCDPISGHVSLFWYQQALGQGPEFLTYFQNEAQLDKSGLPSDRFFAERPEGSVSTLKIQRTQQEDSAVYLCASSFRGGETQYFGPGTRLLVL.

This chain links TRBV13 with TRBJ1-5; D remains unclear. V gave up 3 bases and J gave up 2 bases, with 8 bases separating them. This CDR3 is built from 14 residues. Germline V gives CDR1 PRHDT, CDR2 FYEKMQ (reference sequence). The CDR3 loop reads CASSLGDRNQPQHF. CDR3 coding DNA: TGTGCCAGCAGCTTGGGAGATCGCAATCAGCCCCAGCATTTT. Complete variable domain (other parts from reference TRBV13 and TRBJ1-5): AAGVIQSPRHLIKEKRETATLKCYPIPRHDTVYWYQQGPGQDPQFLISFYEKMQSDKGSIPDRFSAQQFSDYHSELNMSSLELGDSALYFCASSLGDRNQPQHFGDGTRLSIL.

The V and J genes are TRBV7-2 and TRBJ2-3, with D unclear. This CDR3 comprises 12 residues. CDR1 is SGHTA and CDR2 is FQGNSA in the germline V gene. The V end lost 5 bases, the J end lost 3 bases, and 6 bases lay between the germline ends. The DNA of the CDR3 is TGTGCCAGCAGCGACTCTACAGATACGCAGTATTTT. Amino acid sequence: CASSDSTDTQYF.

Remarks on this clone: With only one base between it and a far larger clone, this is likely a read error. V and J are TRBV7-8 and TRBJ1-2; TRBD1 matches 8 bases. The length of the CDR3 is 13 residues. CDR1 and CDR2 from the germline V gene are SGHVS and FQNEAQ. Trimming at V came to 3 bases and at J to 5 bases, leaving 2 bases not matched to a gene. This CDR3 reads CASSLTGEYGYTF. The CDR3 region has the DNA TGTGCCAGCAGCTTGACAGGGGAGTATGGCTACACCTTC.

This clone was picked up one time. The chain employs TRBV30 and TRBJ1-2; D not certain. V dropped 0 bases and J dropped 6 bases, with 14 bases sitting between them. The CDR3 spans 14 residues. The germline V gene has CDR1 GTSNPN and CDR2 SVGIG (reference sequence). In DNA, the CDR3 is TGTGCCTGGAGTGTCCTACGGGAAAGGCATGGCTACACCTTC. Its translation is CAWSVLRERHGYTF.

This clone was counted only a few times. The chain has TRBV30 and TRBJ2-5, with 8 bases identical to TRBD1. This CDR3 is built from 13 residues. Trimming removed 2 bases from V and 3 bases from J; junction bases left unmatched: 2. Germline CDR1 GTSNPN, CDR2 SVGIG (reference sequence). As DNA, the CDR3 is TGTGCCTGGAGTCCACAGGGGGAAGAGACCCAGTACTTC. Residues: CAWSPQGEETQYF.

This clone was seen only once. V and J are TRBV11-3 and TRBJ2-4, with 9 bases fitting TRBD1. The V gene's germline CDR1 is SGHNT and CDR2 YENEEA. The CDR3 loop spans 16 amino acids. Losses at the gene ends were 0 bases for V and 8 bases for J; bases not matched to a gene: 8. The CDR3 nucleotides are TGTGCCAGCAGCTTAGATCTGGGGGACAGGGTGGACATTCAGTACTTC. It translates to CASSLDLGDRVDIQYF.

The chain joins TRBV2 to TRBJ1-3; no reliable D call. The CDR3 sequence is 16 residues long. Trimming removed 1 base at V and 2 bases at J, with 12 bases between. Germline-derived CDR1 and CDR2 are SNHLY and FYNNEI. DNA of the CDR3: TGTGCCAGCAGTGAAGAAAAGACGTTTACTGGAAACACCATATATTTT. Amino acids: CASSEEKTFTGNTIYF.

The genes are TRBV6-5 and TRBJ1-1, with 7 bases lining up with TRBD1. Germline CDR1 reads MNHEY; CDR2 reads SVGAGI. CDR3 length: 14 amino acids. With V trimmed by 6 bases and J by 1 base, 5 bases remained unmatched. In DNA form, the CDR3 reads TGTGCCAGCAGCCAAAGGACAGGGAACACTGAAGCTTTCTTT. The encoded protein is CASSQRTGNTEAFF.

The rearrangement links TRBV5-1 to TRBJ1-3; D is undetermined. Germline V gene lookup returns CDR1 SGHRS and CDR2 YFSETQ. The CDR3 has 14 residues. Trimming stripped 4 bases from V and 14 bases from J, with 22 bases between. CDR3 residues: CASSAPKAVGVLYF. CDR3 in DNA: TGCGCCAGCAGCGCCCCGAAGGCCGTCGGGGTCCTATATTTT. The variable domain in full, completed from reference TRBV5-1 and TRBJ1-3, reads KAGVTQTPRYLIKTRGQQVTLSCSPISGHRSVSWYQQTPGQGLQFLFEYFSETQRNKGNFPGRFSGRQFSNSRSEMNVSTLELGDSALYLCASSAPKAVGVLYFGEGSWLTVV.

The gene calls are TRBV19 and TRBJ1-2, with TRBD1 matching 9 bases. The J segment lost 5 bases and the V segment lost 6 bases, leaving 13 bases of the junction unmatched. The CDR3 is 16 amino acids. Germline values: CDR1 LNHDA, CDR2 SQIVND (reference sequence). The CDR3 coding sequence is TGTGCCAGTAGACCCAATACAGGGGGCGCTTCGTATGGCTACACCTTC. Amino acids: CASRPNTGGASYGYTF.